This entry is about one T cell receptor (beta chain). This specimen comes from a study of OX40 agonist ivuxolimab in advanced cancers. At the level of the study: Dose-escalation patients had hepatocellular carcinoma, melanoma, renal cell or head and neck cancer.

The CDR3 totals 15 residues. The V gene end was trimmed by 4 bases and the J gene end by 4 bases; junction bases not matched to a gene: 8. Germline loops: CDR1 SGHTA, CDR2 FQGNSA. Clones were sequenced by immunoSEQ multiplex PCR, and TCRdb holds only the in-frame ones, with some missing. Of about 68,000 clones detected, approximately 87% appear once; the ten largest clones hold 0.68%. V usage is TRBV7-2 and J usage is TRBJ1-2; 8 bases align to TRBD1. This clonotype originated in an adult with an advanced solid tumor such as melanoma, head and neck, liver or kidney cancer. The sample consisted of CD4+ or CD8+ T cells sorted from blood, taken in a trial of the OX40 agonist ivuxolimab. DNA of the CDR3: TGTGCCAGCAGCTCAGTATCAGGGGGCGGCTATGGCTACACCTTC. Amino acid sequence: CASSSVSGGGYGYTF.